One and the same sample provided the 9 T cell receptor beta chains below, sequenced in a study of blood T cell repertoires in COVID-19. The repertoire was sequenced with immunoSEQ multiplex PCR; TCRdb's copy has only in-frame clones and lacks some. The table includes 250,000 to 350,000 clones, 75% to 90% detected once. The sequenced sample consisted of PBMCs or T cells enriched from blood (not recorded which). These receptors were collected from a woman in her thirties who had recovered from COVID-19.

V usage is TRBV28 and J usage is TRBJ1-3; D is unclear. V shed 5 bases and J shed 0 bases, with 11 bases lying between them. This CDR3 has 15 residues. Germline V CDR1 and CDR2: MDHEN, SYDVKM. CDR3 nucleotides: TGTGCCAGCAGTCAAACAGCCTACTCTGGAAACACCATATATTTT. This codes for CASSQTAYSGNTIYF.

V and J are TRBV28 and TRBJ1-5, with TRBD1 matching over 8 bases. There are 14 residues in the CDR3. Germline V gives CDR1 MDHEN, CDR2 SYDVKM. V shed 2 bases and J 6 bases; nucleotides not matched to a gene: 3. In DNA, the CDR3 is TGTGCCAGCAGTTTAGGACAGGGTAGTCAGCCCCAGCATTTT. Translation gives CASSLGQGSQPQHF.

The chain combines TRBV7-9 with TRBJ1-2; D perhaps matches TRBD1 (6 bases). The CDR3 is made up of 17 amino acids. Germline lookup yields CDR1 SEHNR and CDR2 FQNEAQ (reference sequence). With 0 bases removed from V and 7 bases from J, the gap between germline ends came to 21 bases. The CDR3 DNA reads TGTGCCAGCAGCTTAGCGGTCCCCACAGGGATTGCTGGTGGCTACACCTTC. Protein sequence: CASSLAVPTGIAGGYTF.

This clone was detected only once. The gene calls are TRBV12-3 or TRBV12-4 and TRBJ1-2; TRBD1 matches 7 bases. The CDR3 sequence is 13 residues long. V gave up 6 bases and J gave up 7 bases; unmatched junction bases: 8. The CDR3 DNA follows: TGTGCCAGCAGCTTTGACAGGGCCAGTGGCTACACCTTC. Its protein is CASSFDRASGYTF.

This chain joins TRBV15 and TRBJ1-1; D not resolved. With 5 bases removed from V and 4 bases from J, the gap between germline ends came to 11 bases. CDR3 size: 13 residues. Germline CDR1 is LNHNV and CDR2 is YYDKDF (reference sequence). CDR3 nucleotide sequence: TGTGCCACCAGCTATGATCGGGGCACTGAAGCTTTCTTT. Translation gives CATSYDRGTEAFF. Combining the CDR3 with reference TRBV15 and TRBJ1-1 gives the whole variable domain DAMVIQNPRYQVTQFGKPVTLSCSQTLNHNVMYWYQQKSSQAPKLLFHYYDKDFNNEADTPDNFQSRRPNTSFCFLDIRSPGLGDTAMYLCATSYDRGTEAFFGQGTRLTVV.

This chain joins TRBV12-2 and TRBJ1-5. TRBV12-2 is a known pseudogene. The CDR3 is 14 amino acids. The CDR3: CASRFPRGSQPQHF. As DNA, the CDR3 is TGTGCAAGTCGCTTTCCCCGGGGATCTCAGCCCCAGCATTTT.

This clone was seen a few times. The genes are TRBV30 and TRBJ1-5; D unclear. The V gene lost 6 bases and the J gene lost 0 bases, with 6 bases spanning the gap. From germline, CDR1 is GTSNPN and CDR2 SVGIG (reference sequence). The CDR3 runs 12 residues. CDR3 sequence reads: CACGYSNQPQHF. The CDR3 region has the DNA TGTGCCTGCGGTTATAGCAATCAGCCCCAGCATTTT.

The chain combines TRBV7-8 with TRBJ1-2; TRBD1 agrees at 7 bases. The germline CDR1 and CDR2 sequences are SGHVS and FQNEAQ. The CDR3 consists of 15 residues. V gave up 0 bases and J gave up 4 bases; unmatched junction bases: 5. For the CDR3, the DNA is TGTGCCAGCAGCTTAGCCCCACGACAGGGCTATGGCTACACCTTC. This codes for CASSLAPRQGYGYTF.

The rearrangement joins TRBV4-1 to TRBJ2-5; possibly TRBD2 for D (6 bases). V lost 0 bases and J lost 7, with 15 bases in between. CDR1 and CDR2 from the germline V gene are MGHRA and YSYEKL. The CDR3 covers 15 residues. This CDR3 is CASSQDAASETTQYF. CDR3 DNA: TGCGCCAGCAGCCAAGATGCGGCTAGCGAAACGACCCAGTACTTC.